The 27 T cell receptor beta chains reported below all come from one sample, sequenced in a study of tumor and adjacent non-tumor tissue in lung cancer (dated by TCRdb to the late 2010s). The library was produced with multiplex PCR. Sequencer: Illumina HiSeq 2500. TCRbeta libraries were constructed through three rounds of nested PCR with primers (Table S4) according to protocols modified from ARM-PCR. TCRdb took the public reads, trimmed them with fastp at Q25, ran MiXCR for clone calling and kept in-frame beta chains. Each entry is one CDR3 protein sequence, shown with its most common DNA and genes. Here the sample has about 100,000 distinct CDR3 sequences; 55% to 65% occur a single time. The ten largest clones take up roughly 18% of the sample. RNA was isolated from bulk, unsorted tissue, and RNA quality was assessed with a NanoDrop ND-1000 and an Agilent 2100. For the normal lung samples, distant non-tumor tissue was collected more than 3 cm away from the tumor edge.

Sequenced input: distant non-tumor lung tissue. Receptors originate from a man aged 25-45 years with non-small cell lung cancer.

As regards this clonotype: This may stem from a read error, because a much larger clone lies one nucleotide away. The chain uses TRBV20-1 and TRBJ2-3; 8 bases map to TRBD2. With 2 bases clipped from V and 7 bases from J, the junction kept 2 bases outside the gene matches. The CDR3 runs 12 residues. Per germline, CDR1 DFQATT and CDR2 SNEGSKA (reference sequence). The CDR3 spells CSARTSGYTQYF. CDR3 in DNA: TGCAGTGCTAGAACTAGCGGATATACGCAGTATTTT.

As concerns this clonotype: Compared with germline, one end of the junction differs, possibly owing to a read error. The chain recombines TRBV7-9 with TRBJ2-1; TRBD2 is a possible D gene (5 bases). There are 13 residues in the CDR3. The germline CDR1 and CDR2 sequences are SEHNR and FQNEAQ (reference sequence). CDR3: CAGSPGAYNEQFF. CDR3 bases: TGTGCCGGCAGCCCCGGGGCCTACAATGAGCAGTTCTTC.

The chain uses TRBV6-5 and TRBJ2-3; 10 positions match TRBD2. The CDR3 has 15 residues. The germline V gene has CDR1 MNHEY and CDR2 SVGAGI. CDR3 in DNA: TGTGTCAACTGGGGGGCTAGCGGGAGTGAGGAGACGCAGTATTTT. This translates into CVNWGASGSEETQYF.

This clonotype was seen many times. The chain is built from TRBV11-2 and TRBJ1-1; D gene uncertain. CDR3 length equals 13 residues. V was pared by 1 base and J by 8 bases, with 11 bases between. In germline, CDR1 is SGHAT, CDR2 FQNNGV. The CDR3 sequence: CASSLVSLGEAFF. CDR3 nucleotide sequence: TGTGCCAGCAGCTTAGTATCTCTCGGGGAAGCTTTCTTT.

This clonotype came up many times. This chain connects TRBV29-1 to TRBJ1-4; the match to TRBD1 covers 7 bases. CDR1 is SQVTM, CDR2 ANQGSEA, per germline. The V and J ends lost 6 bases and 5 bases, in that order; junction bases with no gene match: 12. CDR3 size: 15 residues. The CDR3 protein is CSVSPGGGTNEKLFF. The CDR3 DNA follows: TGCAGCGTGTCCCCAGGGGGGGGAACGAATGAAAAACTGTTTTTT.

As for this clonotype: It may be a read error: a sequence one base away is much more abundant. This CDR3 fails to terminate in the conserved phenylalanine or tryptophan, so it likely reflects a read error. The gene calls are TRBV14 and TRBJ2-3, with 7 bases fitting TRBD2. This CDR3 has 13 residues. Germline V gene sequence: CDR1 SGHDN, CDR2 FVKESK. In DNA, the CDR3 is TGTGTCAGCAGCCGGGCGGGGGCAGATACGCAGTATTCT. Encoded protein: CVSSRAGADTQYS.

With regard to this clonotype: This may arise from a read error, as a much more abundant clone is one base away. This chain joins TRBV20-1 and TRBJ1-1, with D possibly being TRBD1 (5 bases). Germline assignment: CDR1 DFQATT and CDR2 SNEGSKA (reference sequence). CDR3 size: 12 residues. The CDR3 DNA reads as TGCGGTGCTAGCGGTCAGGGCGTTGAAGCTTTCTTT. This codes for CGASGQGVEAFF.

The chain carries TRBV6-5 and TRBJ2-5, with TRBD1 identical over 7 bases. The CDR3 spans 13 residues. Germline V gene data show CDR1 as MNHEY and CDR2 as SVGAGI. CDR3 residues: CISRRQGRETQYF. CDR3 DNA sequence: TGTATCAGCAGGCGACAGGGTCGAGAGACCCAGTACTTC.

About this clonotype itself: Sequence at one end of the junction differs from germline and may be a read error. This sequence joins TRBV6-5 and TRBJ1-4; perhaps TRBD1 as D (5 bases). Germline assignment: CDR1 MNHEY and CDR2 SVGAGI. The CDR3 is made up of 13 amino acids. The CDR3 bases are TGTGCCACACAAGGGGCGACTAATGAAAAACTGTCTTTT. Encoded protein: CATQGATNEKLSF.

Points on this clonotype: A read error may explain this, as a much larger clone is one base away. The conserved final phenylalanine or tryptophan is absent from the CDR3, which likely points to a read error. The chain couples TRBV20-1 to TRBJ2-7; the D is unclear. V was shortened by 1 base and J by 2 bases, with 6 bases between the two germline ends. The germline CDR1 and CDR2 sequences are DFQATT and SNEGSKA (reference sequence). This CDR3 comprises 12 residues. CDR3 region: CSARVGTYEQYY. CDR3 sequence (DNA): TGCAGTGCTAGAGTAGGGACCTACGAGCAGTACTAC.

As for this clonotype: At one of its ends the junction is not consistent with the germline gene, which may arise from a read error. The chain recombines TRBV6-4 with TRBJ2-7; 9 positions agree with TRBD1. The germline V gene encodes CDR1 MRHNA and CDR2 SNTAGT. The CDR3 runs to 13 residues. CDR3 loop: CASNWDRAYGQYF. For the CDR3, the DNA is TGTGCCAGCAACTGGGACAGGGCGTACGGGCAGTACTTC.

The rearrangement links TRBV4-3 to TRBJ2-5, with 8 bases aligning to TRBD1. Per the germline V gene, CDR1 is LGHNA and CDR2 is YSLEER. The trim removed 0 bases at V and 5 bases at J, leaving 5 bases unmatched. CDR3 length equals 15 residues. In DNA form, the CDR3 reads TGCGCCAGCAGCCAAGACTGCTGGACAGGGGAGACCCAGTACTTC. Residues: CASSQDCWTGETQYF.

Comments on this clonotype: The junction departs from the called germline gene at one end, perhaps through a read error. This chain links TRBV6-2 or TRBV6-3 with TRBJ2-2; no clear D. The CDR3 runs 17 residues. CDR1 MNHEY and CDR2 SVGEGT come from the germline V gene. CDR3 nucleotides: TGTGCCAGCAGATACTCGTGGGCAGCTTCGAACACCGGGGAGCTGTTTTTT. Protein: CASRYSWAASNTGELFF.

Details on this clonotype: A clone one base away is much larger, so this may be a read error. The rearrangement links TRBV28 to TRBJ1-5; D uncertain. The closer fit of TRBJ2-3 to the DNA end suggests the J call may be wrong. Germline CDR1 and CDR2: MDHEN and SYDVKM. This CDR3 is built from 16 residues. The CDR3 sequence is CASSFISRNYNQPQYF. The CDR3 DNA reads TGTGCCAGCAGTTTTATATCCCGGAATTACAATCAGCCCCAGTATTTT.

J is TRBJ1-5 and V is TRBV20-1; 7 nucleotides match TRBD1. CDR3 length: 13 residues. Per the germline V gene, CDR1 is DFQATT and CDR2 is SNEGSKA (reference sequence). The V and J ends lost 3 bases and 13 bases, in that order; junction bases with no gene match: 12. CDR3 sequence: CSARGTANHPQHF. CDR3 in DNA: TGCAGTGCTAGGGGGACAGCTAATCATCCACAGCATTTT.

Comment on this clonotype: Since a much larger clone is just one base distant, this may be a read error. The V and J genes are TRBV6-5 and TRBJ2-3; D is ambiguous. CDR3 length: 12 amino acids. Per the germline V gene, CDR1 is MNHEY and CDR2 is SVGAGI. The CDR3 is CAISYVGDTQYF. CDR3 DNA sequence: TGTGCCATCAGTTACGTCGGGGATACGCAGTATTTT.

The chain carries TRBV29-1 and TRBJ1-5, with D possibly TRBD1 on 5 matching bases. The CDR3 length is 13 residues. Germline V gives CDR1 SQVTM, CDR2 ANQGSEA. The V and J ends lost 7 bases and 8 bases respectively, with 18 bases between them. The CDR3 loop is CSAKTAWVEPQHF. The CDR3 nucleotides are TGCAGCGCGAAGACAGCGTGGGTTGAGCCCCAGCATTTT.

This rearrangement joins TRBV11-3 to TRBJ2-5; 10 bases agree with TRBD2. The V gene's germline CDR1 is SGHNT and CDR2 YENEEA. The CDR3 spans 15 residues. For the CDR3, the DNA is TGTATCAGCAACTTAGAAGCGGGAGGGCAAGAGACCCAGTACTTC. Encoded protein: CISNLEAGGQETQYF.

This clonotype has a handful of counts. This sequence may be a read error, since a much larger clone differs from it by one base. The gene calls are TRBV4-2 and TRBJ1-4; D uncertain. Deletions cut 1 base from V and 0 bases from J, with 12 bases between. Germline V lookup: CDR1 LGHNA, CDR2 YNFKEQ. The CDR3 covers 17 residues. DNA of the CDR3: TGTGCCAGCAGCCAAGTGATACTCTCTGCAACTAATGAAAAACTGTTTTTT. Translated, it gives CASSQVILSATNEKLFF.

The chain uses TRBV4-1 and TRBJ2-1; D call uncertain. The CDR3 runs 13 residues. From germline, CDR1 is MGHRA and CDR2 YSYEKL. The chain's CDR3 is CSISQEAMNEQFF. The CDR3 DNA is TGCTCAATCAGCCAAGAGGCTATGAATGAGCAGTTCTTC.

This clonotype was recorded once. Possible read error: a much larger clone is one base away. The chain has TRBV5-1 and TRBJ2-1, with 9 bases that match TRBD1. CDR3 length: 16 amino acids. Looked up from germline, CDR1 is SGHRS and CDR2 is YFSETQ. The CDR3 nucleotides read TGCGCCAGCAGCTTGGCGACAGGGGGACCCTACAATGAGCGGTTCTTC. Its protein product is CASSLATGGPYNERFF.

Turning to this clonotype: A read error may account for a junction end that differs from germline. J is TRBJ1-2 and V is TRBV30; D is ambiguous. Per the germline V gene, CDR1 is GTSNPN and CDR2 is SVGIG (reference sequence). CDR3 length: 12 amino acids. The CDR3 sequence is CVWSREGYGYTF. The CDR3 region has the DNA TGTGTCTGGAGTCGAGAGGGATATGGCTACACCTTC. The full variable domain, in which reference TRBV30 and TRBJ1-2 provide the parts outside the CDR3, is SQTIHQWPATLVQPVGSPLSLECTVEGTSNPNLYWYRQAAGRGLQLLFYSVGIGQISSEVPQNLSASRPQDRQFILSSKKLLLSDSGFYLCVWSREGYGYTFGSGTRLTVV.

A word on this clonotype: The germline gene is not matched at one end of the junction; a read error may be the cause. J is TRBJ1-1 and V is TRBV20-1, with D maybe TRBD1 (6 bases). From germline, CDR1 is DFQATT and CDR2 SNEGSKA (reference sequence). This CDR3 region has 14 residues. CDR3 amino acids: CIAPPQDRNAEAFF. The CDR3 DNA sequence: TGCATTGCTCCTCCCCAGGACAGAAACGCTGAAGCTTTCTTT.

Worth noting for this clonotype: Since no conserved phenylalanine or tryptophan closes the CDR3, a read error is the likely cause. V gene TRBV4-2 combines with J gene TRBJ1-1; D ambiguous. The CDR3 sequence is 12 residues long. V lost 0 bases and J lost 9, with 8 bases in between. Germline V gives CDR1 LGHNA, CDR2 YNFKEQ. CDR3 residues: CASSQEDWKAFV. The CDR3 nucleotides are TGTGCCAGCAGCCAAGAGGACTGGAAAGCTTTCGTT.

Regarding this clonotype: This may be a read error: a much more frequent sequence differs by one nucleotide. V is TRBV12-3 or TRBV12-4 and J is TRBJ1-5; 10 bases are a match to TRBD1. The CDR3 covers 16 residues. CDR3 loop: CANSFQWTGGNQPQHF. The CDR3 nucleotides read TGTGCCAACAGTTTTCAGTGGACAGGGGGAAATCAGCCCCAGCATTTT.

The chain has TRBV4-1 and TRBJ2-4; tentative D call: TRBD2 (6 bases). Germline CDR1 and CDR2: MGHRA and YSYEKL. The V end lost 7 bases, the J end lost 0 bases, and 25 bases lay between the germline ends. The CDR3 has 19 residues. The CDR3, as DNA: TGCGCCAGCACCCCCCTACCCCAGCAGGACTACGCAGCCAAAAACATTCAGTACTTC. Amino acid sequence: CASTPLPQQDYAAKNIQYF.

The V and J genes are TRBV11-3 and TRBJ1-1; the D is unclear. The ends were cut back, 5 bases at V and 0 bases at J, with 16 bases in the middle. This CDR3 comprises 16 residues. Germline V gives CDR1 SGHNT, CDR2 YENEEA. CDR3 in amino acids: CASSATRGTLNTEAFF. The CDR3 DNA sequence: TGTGCCAGCAGCGCGACCCGGGGTACCCTGAACACTGAAGCTTTCTTT.